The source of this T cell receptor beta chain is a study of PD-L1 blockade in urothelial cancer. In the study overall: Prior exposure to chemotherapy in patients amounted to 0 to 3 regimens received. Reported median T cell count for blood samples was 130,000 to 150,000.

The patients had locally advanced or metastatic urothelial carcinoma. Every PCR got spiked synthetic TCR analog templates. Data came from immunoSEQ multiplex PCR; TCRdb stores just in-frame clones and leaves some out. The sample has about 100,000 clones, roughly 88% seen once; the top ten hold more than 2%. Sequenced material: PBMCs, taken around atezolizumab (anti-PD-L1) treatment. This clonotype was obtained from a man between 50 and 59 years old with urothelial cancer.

CDR3 sequence reads: CARSLVWRILDTQYF. The CDR3 DNA sequence: TGTGCCAGAAGCTTAGTCTGGCGGATCCTAGATACGCAGTATTTT. The chain couples TRBV7-5 to TRBJ2-3; the table's D call of TRBD2 was not tested on the DNA. TRBV7-5 is a pseudogene. The CDR3 runs to 15 residues.